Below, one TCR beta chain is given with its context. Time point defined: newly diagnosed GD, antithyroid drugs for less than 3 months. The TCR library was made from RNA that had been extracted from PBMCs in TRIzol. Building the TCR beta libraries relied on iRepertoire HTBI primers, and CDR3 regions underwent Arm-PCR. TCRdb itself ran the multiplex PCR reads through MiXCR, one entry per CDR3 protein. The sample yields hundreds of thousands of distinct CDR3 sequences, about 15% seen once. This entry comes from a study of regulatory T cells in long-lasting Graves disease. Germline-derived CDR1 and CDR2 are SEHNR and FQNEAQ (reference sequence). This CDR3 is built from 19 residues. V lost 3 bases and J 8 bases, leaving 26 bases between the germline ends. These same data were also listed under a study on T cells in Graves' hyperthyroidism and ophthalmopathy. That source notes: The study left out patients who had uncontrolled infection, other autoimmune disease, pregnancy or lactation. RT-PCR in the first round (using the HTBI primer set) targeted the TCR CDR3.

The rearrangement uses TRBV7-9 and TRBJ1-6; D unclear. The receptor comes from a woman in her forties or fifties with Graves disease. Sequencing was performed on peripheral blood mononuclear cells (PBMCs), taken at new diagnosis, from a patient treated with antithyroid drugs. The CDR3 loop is CASSFLPGSRYKKDSPLHF. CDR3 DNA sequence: TGTGCCAGCAGCTTCTTACCGGGGAGCCGCTACAAAAAGGATTCACCCCTCCACTTT.